The 4 T cell receptor beta chains in this list originate from one sample, sequenced in a study of T cell responses to AZD1222 COVID-19 vaccine. Assay used: immunoSEQ multiplex PCR; TCRdb lists only in-frame clones, some missing. The data show roughly 98,000 clones, with approximately 84% seen just once and more than 13% held by the top ten. The sample was peripheral blood, taken 28 days after the second AZD1222 dose. The receptors come from an adult who received the AZD1222 COVID-19 vaccine.

This CDR3 reads CASSLTSGRADTQYF. The DNA for the CDR3 is TGTGCCAGCAGCTTAACTAGCGGGAGGGCCGATACGCAGTATTTT. This chain links TRBV7-2 with TRBJ2-3; TRBD2 agrees at 13 bases. V lost 2 bases to trimming and J lost 6 bases; unmatched junction nucleotides: 2. The CDR3 runs to 15 residues. Germline V gene sequence: CDR1 SGHTA, CDR2 FQGNSA.

This chain joins TRBV18 and TRBJ1-4; D perhaps matches TRBD1 (6 bases). In germline, CDR1 is KGHSH, CDR2 LQKENI. V was shortened by 3 bases and J by 5 bases, with 13 bases between the two germline ends. This CDR3 spans 15 amino acids. The CDR3 spells CASSPDGQQNEKLFF. CDR3 DNA: TGTGCCAGCTCACCCGACGGACAGCAAAATGAAAAACTGTTTTTT.

V is TRBV19 and J is TRBJ2-5; 8 nucleotides match TRBD2. Looked up from germline, CDR1 is LNHDA and CDR2 is SQIVND (reference sequence). The CDR3 extends over 14 amino acids. Trimming cost V 10 bases and J 6 bases; bases outside gene matches: 13. In DNA form, the CDR3 reads TGTGCCACCCTCGAGCGGGAGAGTTCGAAGACCCAGTACTTC. Encoded protein: CATLERESSKTQYF.

The CDR3, as DNA: TGTGCCACCGGCCGGGGGTCCTACAATGAGCAGTTCTTC. Its translation is CATGRGSYNEQFF. The chain combines TRBV6-5 with TRBJ2-1; possibly TRBD2 for D (6 bases). Germline CDR1 MNHEY, CDR2 SVGAGI. The CDR3 is 13 residues long. The germline V and J ends were trimmed by 10 bases and 1 base, with 11 bases remaining between them.